This T cell receptor beta chain was sequenced during a study of low-dose radiotherapy and immunotherapy resistance in tumors. TRAV- and TRBV-specific primers were used for first-strand cDNA, which covered alpha and beta chains. TCR amplification used about 20 PCR cycles, a constant-region primer and a V-primer adapter. TCRdb ran MiXCR on the reads and lists one entry per CDR3 protein. This sample has 40,000 or so distinct CDR3 sequences; roughly 30% occur once, and the top ten carry 3.5% to 4%. This CDR3 region has 15 residues. From germline, CDR1 is MDHEN and CDR2 SYDVKM. With V trimmed by 5 bases and J by 5 bases, 7 bases remained unmatched. Specified time point: before trial treatment. This clonotype was counted at least ten times.

The chain links TRBV28 to TRBJ2-2, with TRBD2 identical over 8 bases. Sequences were derived from PBMCs, sampled before treatment. This sequence was found in a male donor with gallbladder cancer. In DNA form, the CDR3 reads TGTGCCAGCAGTCCCAGCGGGAGTGGAACCGGGGAGCTGTTTTTT. Protein product: CASSPSGSGTGELFF.